This T cell receptor (beta chain) was sequenced for a study of CD8+CD57+ T cells in acquired aplastic anemia. Patients selected for sequencing had displayed CD8+CD57+ cell expansion by flow cytometry. Therapy had not been given to patients before blood sampling. This clonotype was picked up a small number of times. The CDR3 covers 13 residues. With 4 bases removed from V and 6 bases from J, the gap between germline ends came to 10 bases. Looked up from germline, CDR1 is SGHRS and CDR2 is YFSETQ. Genomic DNA, the template, was used for profiling of the TCR beta VDJ and CDR3. One entry per CDR3 protein, called by TCRdb with MiXCR from the reads. The sample yields 220,000 or so distinct CDR3 sequences, 65% seen once.

V and J are TRBV5-1 and TRBJ2-2; D perhaps matches TRBD1 (6 bases). The material sequenced was sorted CD4+, CD8+, or CD8+CD57+ T cells (not recorded which) from PBMCs. This receptor was identified in a human donor with aplastic anemia. The CDR3 loop reads CASSITGSGELFF. The CDR3 DNA sequence: TGCGCCAGCAGCATAACAGGGTCCGGGGAGCTGTTTTTT.